The present T cell receptor (beta chain) was sequenced within a study of blood T cell repertoires in COVID-19. A few counts support this clone. Assignments of participants to cohorts depended upon their own reported clinical history. The study counted Cohort 3 donors as recovered given two negative PCRs, clearance, or symptom resolution. Authors' data handling: How many nucleated cells were present was estimated from reference gene primer amplification. Measured with immunoSEQ multiplex PCR; TCRdb has only the in-frame clones, and not every one. V, J and clone size are taken as reported in that table, and D and trimming were inferred from the DNA itself. This sample carries around 300,000 clones, around 89% of them seen once, and the ten largest clones take 2.4%. The receptor was isolated from a woman younger than 35 who had recovered from COVID-19. Input material: PBMCs or T cells enriched from blood (not recorded which).

In DNA, the CDR3 is TGTGCCAGTACCCTCGGGAGGGTTGCTTTCTTT. Encoded protein: CASTLGRVAFF. V gene TRBV19 combines with J gene TRBJ1-1; D remains ambiguous. The length of the CDR3 is 11 residues. The germline V gene has CDR1 LNHDA and CDR2 SQIVND (reference sequence). V lost 7 bases to trimming and J lost 11 bases, with 14 bases between them.